A selection of T cell receptor beta chains follows, all from one sample in a study of blood T cell repertoires in COVID-19. The protocol was immunoSEQ multiplex PCR, while the TCRdb copy is restricted to in-frame clones and leaves out a portion. The sample gives about 130,000 clones, roughly nine tenths of which show up once; about 4.6% is in the top ten. Sequencing was done on a sample of peripheral blood. Receptor source: a man in his sixties with COVID-19, enrolled during active disease. Each CDR3 is given with its conserved first and last residue. A D gene is named only where the DNA matches it firmly. A row's size may be missing; if present it is once, few, many or a size class.

V gene	J gene	D gene	clone size	CDR3 protein	CDR3 DNA
TRBV4-2	TRBJ2-7	NA	NA	CASSPLDSTEQYF	TGTGCCAGCAGCCCTTTGGACTCGACGGAGCAGTACTTC
TRBV28	TRBJ1-3	NA	once	CASSPYATGGNTIYF	TGTGCCAGCAGTCCCTACGCGACAGGTGGAAACACCATATATTTT
TRBV6-6	TRBJ2-2	NA	few	CASSYSKSANTGELFF	TGTGCCAGCAGTTACAGTAAAAGCGCGAACACCGGGGAGCTGTTTTTT
TRBV6-6	TRBJ2-7	NA	NA	CASSYVANYEQYF	TGTGCCAGCAGTTATGTGGCAAACTACGAGCAGTACTTC
TRBV28	TRBJ1-1	NA	NA	CASTVRGSEAFF	TGTGCCAGCACCGTCCGAGGGTCTGAAGCTTTCTTT
TRBV5-5	TRBJ1-1	NA	NA	CASSLGLPPEAFF	TGTGCCAGCAGCTTGGGGCTTCCTCCTGAAGCTTTCTTT
TRBV5-8	TRBJ2-5	TRBD2	NA	CASSLAGPGTSGEETQYF	TGTGCCAGCAGCTTGGCGGGGCCCGGGACTAGCGGGGAAGAGACCCAGTACTTC
TRBV6-2/TRBV6-3	TRBJ1-1	NA	once	CASSPTANTEAFF	TGTGCCAGCAGCCCCACAGCGAACACTGAAGCTTTCTTT
TRBV10-1	TRBJ2-2	NA	few	CASKSREYGELFF	TGCGCCAGCAAGTCTCGGGAGTACGGGGAGCTGTTTTTT
TRBV11-3	TRBJ2-5	NA	NA	CASSLESGWTQYF	TGTGCCAGCAGCTTAGAATCAGGGTGGACCCAGTACTTC
TRBV4-1	TRBJ1-5	NA	NA	CASSHHSEEAGYEGNQPQHF	TGCGCCAGCAGCCATCATTCGGAAGAAGCAGGGTACGAGGGCAATCAGCCCCAGCATTTT
TRBV7-2	TRBJ2-1	NA	NA	CASSPSRTPNEQFF	TGTGCCAGCAGCCCTAGTCGGACACCCAATGAGCAGTTCTTC
TRBV11-1	TRBJ2-1	TRBD2	NA	CASSREENEQFF	TGTGCCAGCAGCCGGGAGGAGAATGAGCAGTTCTTC
TRBV9	TRBJ2-1	TRBD2	NA	CASSYQTSGIGYNEQFF	TGTGCCAGCAGCTATCAGACTAGCGGGATAGGGTACAATGAGCAGTTCTTC